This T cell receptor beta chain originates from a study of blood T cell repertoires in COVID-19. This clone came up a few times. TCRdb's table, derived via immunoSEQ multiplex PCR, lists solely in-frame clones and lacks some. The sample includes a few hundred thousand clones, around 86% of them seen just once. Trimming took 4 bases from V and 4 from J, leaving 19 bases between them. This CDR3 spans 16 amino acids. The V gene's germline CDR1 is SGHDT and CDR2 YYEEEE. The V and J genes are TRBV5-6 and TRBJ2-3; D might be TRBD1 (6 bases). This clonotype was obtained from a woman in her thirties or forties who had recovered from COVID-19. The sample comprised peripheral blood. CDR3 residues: CASSPLVPQGSDTQYF. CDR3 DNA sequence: TGTGCCAGCAGCCCACTAGTCCCGCAGGGGTCAGATACGCAGTATTTT.